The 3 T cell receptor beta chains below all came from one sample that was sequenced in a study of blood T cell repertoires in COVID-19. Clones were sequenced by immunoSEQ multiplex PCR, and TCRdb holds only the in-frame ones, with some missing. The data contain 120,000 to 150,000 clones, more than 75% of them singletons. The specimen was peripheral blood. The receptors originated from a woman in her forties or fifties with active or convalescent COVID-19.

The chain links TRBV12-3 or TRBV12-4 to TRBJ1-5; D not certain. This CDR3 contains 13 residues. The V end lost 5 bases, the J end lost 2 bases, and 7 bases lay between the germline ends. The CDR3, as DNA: TGTGCCAGCAGTGTACCGGGCAATCAGCCCCAGCATTTT. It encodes CASSVPGNQPQHF.

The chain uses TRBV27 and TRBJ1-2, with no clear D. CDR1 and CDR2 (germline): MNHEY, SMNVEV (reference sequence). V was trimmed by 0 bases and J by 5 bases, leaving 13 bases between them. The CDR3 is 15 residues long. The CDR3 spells CASSLSLGPMYGYTF. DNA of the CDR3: TGTGCCAGCAGTTTATCGCTGGGCCCGATGTATGGCTACACCTTC.

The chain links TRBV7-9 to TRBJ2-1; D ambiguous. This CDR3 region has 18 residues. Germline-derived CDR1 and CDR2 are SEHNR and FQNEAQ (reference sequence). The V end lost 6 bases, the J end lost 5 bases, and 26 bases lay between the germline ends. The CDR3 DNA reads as TGTGCCAGCAGTCTCCCAACACCCGACTCGCACCTTGACAATGAGCAGTTCTTC. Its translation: CASSLPTPDSHLDNEQFF.